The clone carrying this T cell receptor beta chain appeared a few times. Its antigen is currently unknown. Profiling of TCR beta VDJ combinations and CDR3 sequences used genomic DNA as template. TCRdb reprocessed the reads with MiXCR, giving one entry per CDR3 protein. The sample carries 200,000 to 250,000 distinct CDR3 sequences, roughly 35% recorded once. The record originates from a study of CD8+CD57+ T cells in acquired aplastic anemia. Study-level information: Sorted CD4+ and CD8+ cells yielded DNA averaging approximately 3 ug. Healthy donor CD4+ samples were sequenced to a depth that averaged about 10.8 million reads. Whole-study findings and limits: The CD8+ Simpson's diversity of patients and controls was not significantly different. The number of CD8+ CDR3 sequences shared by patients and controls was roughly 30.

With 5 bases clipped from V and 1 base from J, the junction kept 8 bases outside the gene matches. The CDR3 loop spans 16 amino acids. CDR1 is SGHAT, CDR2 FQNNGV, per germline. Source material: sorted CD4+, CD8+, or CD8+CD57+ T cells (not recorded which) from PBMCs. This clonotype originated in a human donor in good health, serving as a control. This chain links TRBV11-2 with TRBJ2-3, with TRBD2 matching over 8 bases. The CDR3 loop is CASSTGGAPRTDTQYF. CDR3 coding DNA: TGTGCCAGCAGCACCGGGGGGGCACCGCGCACAGATACGCAGTATTTT.